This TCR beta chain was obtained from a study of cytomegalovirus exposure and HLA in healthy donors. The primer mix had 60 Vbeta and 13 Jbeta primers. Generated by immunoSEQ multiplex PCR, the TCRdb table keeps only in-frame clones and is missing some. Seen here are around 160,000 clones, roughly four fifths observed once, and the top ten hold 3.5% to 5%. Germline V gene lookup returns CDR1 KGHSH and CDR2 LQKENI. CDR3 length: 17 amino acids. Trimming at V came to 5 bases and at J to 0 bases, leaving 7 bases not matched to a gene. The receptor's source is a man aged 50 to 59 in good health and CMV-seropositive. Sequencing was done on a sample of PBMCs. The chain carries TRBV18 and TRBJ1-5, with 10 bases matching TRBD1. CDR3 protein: CASSATGGRGSNQPQHF. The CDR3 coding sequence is TGTGCCAGCTCAGCGACAGGGGGCCGCGGTAGCAATCAGCCCCAGCATTTT.